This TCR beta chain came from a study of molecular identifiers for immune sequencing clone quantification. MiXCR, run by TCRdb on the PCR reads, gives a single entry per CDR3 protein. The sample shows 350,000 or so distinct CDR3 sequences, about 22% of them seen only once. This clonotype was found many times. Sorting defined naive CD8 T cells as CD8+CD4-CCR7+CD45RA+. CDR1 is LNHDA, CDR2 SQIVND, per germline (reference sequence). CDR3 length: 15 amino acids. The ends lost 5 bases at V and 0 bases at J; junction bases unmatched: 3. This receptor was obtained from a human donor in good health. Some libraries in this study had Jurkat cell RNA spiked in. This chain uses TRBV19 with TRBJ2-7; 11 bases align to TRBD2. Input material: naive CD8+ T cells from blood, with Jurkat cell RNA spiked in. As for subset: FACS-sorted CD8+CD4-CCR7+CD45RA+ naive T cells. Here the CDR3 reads CASSPGLAVSYEQYF. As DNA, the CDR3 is TGTGCCAGTAGTCCGGGACTAGCGGTCTCCTACGAGCAGTACTTC. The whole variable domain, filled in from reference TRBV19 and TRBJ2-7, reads DGGITQSPKYLFRKEGQNVTLSCEQNLNHDAMYWYRQDPGQGLRLIYYSQIVNDFQKGDIAEGYSVSREKKESFPLTVTSAQKNPTAFYLCASSPGLAVSYEQYFGPGTRLTVT.